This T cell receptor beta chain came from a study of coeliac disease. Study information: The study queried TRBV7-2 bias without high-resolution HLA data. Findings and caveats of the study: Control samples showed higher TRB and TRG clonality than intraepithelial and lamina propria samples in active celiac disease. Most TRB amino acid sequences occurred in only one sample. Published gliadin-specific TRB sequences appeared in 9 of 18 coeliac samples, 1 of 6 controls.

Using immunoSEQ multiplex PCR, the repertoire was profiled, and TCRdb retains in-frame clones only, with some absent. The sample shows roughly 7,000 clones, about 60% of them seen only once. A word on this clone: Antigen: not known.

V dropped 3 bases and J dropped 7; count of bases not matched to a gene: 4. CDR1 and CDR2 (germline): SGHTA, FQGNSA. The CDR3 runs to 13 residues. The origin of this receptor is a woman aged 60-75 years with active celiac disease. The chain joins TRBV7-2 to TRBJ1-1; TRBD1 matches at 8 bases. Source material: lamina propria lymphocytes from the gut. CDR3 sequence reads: CASSFNRGVEAFF. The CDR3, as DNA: TGTGCCAGCAGCTTCAACAGGGGGGTTGAAGCTTTCTTT.